The next 10 T cell receptor beta chains were all read from a single sample in a study of tumor-infiltrating lymphocytes in primary liver carcinoma. Starting from 500 ng of total RNA, TCR beta cDNA was produced with a primer in the constant region. What produced the TCR beta libraries was three nested multiplex PCR rounds using slightly modified ARM-PCR. Investigators reported that the first two PCR rounds, at about 11 cycles each, used TRBV1-TRBV30 forward primers with a C-beta reverse primer. Each CDR3 protein gets one entry after TCRdb re-called the multiplex PCR reads with MiXCR. Here the sample spans just over 300,000 distinct CDR3 sequences, about 50% being singletons. The blood RNA (from unsorted whole blood) was obtained, and germline DNA was also extracted. What was sequenced was peripheral blood. These receptors were obtained from a woman aged 25 to 45 with primary liver carcinoma and hepatitis B virus infection.

Comment on this clonotype: Because it lacks the conserved phenylalanine or tryptophan at the end, this CDR3 is likely a read error. V and J are TRBV19 and TRBJ2-3; unclear D gene. The V end was cut by 6 bases, the J end by 1 base, with 8 bases between. The CDR3 sequence is 13 residues long. Germline V gene lookup returns CDR1 LNHDA and CDR2 SQIVND (reference sequence). Here the CDR3 DNA reads TGTGCCAGTAGGGACCGACGCACAGATACGCAGTATTTG. Its translation: CASRDRRTDTQYL.

This clonotype was seen at least ten times. This chain uses TRBV29-1 with TRBJ2-7; no clear D. Germline V gives CDR1 SQVTM, CDR2 ANQGSEA. The CDR3 covers 13 residues. Trimming pared 0 bases from V and 7 bases from J, leaving 13 bases between. Written as DNA, the CDR3 is TGCAGCGTTGAAGATTCCCCCAGAAGTGAGCAGTACTTC. It specifies CSVEDSPRSEQYF.

In regard to this clonotype: A much larger clonotype is one base distant, so this may be a read error. This chain uses TRBV4-3 with TRBJ1-2; D not resolved. The CDR3 has 13 amino acids. CDR1 is LGHNA, CDR2 YSLEER, per germline. The chain's CDR3 is CAGSQDAKGGYTF. CDR3 in DNA: TGCGCCGGCAGCCAAGATGCGAAGGGTGGCTACACCTTC.

About this clonotype itself: Relative to the germline gene, one junction end is altered; a read error may explain this. The chain couples TRBV5-4 to TRBJ2-6; D is perhaps TRBD1 (5 bases). CDR1 is SGHNT, CDR2 YYREEE, per germline (reference sequence). The CDR3 runs to 15 residues. The chain's CDR3 is CASSLYPPGANVMTF. The DNA of the CDR3 is TGTGCCAGCTCGTTGTACCCCCCTGGGGCCAACGTCATGACTTTC.

As concerns this clonotype: This could be a read error, since a much larger clone is one nucleotide away. This chain joins TRBV29-1 and TRBJ2-3; TRBD1 might be the D (6 bases). Germline V gene data show CDR1 as SQVTM and CDR2 as ANQGSEA. The CDR3 runs 14 residues. Between the trimmed V and J ends, which lost 3 bases and 2 bases, there was a span of 12 bases. For the CDR3, the DNA is TGCAGCGTTGAGTGTTGGACAGCCACAGATACGCAGTATTTT. Translated, it gives CSVECWTATDTQYF.

In its sample, this clonotype was seen a few times. The chain joins TRBV5-4 to TRBJ2-7, with D maybe TRBD1 (6 bases). The CDR3 extends over 12 amino acids. Trimming removed 6 bases from V and 5 bases from J, with 12 bases in between. Germline assignment: CDR1 SGHNT and CDR2 YYREEE (reference sequence). The CDR3 region is CASNCTGNEQYF. The CDR3 DNA reads TGTGCCAGCAACTGTACAGGGAACGAGCAGTACTTC.

This clonotype was seen only a few times. This chain uses TRBV6-5 with TRBJ1-1; tentatively, D is TRBD1 (5 bases). CDR3 length equals 14 residues. CDR1 and CDR2 from the germline V gene are MNHEY and SVGAGI. The V and J ends lost 0 bases and 5 bases respectively, with 10 bases between them. The CDR3 protein is CASSYSNGATEAFF. In nucleotides, the CDR3 is TGTGCCAGCAGTTACTCGAATGGGGCGACTGAAGCTTTCTTT.

In the case of this clonotype: The junction differs from germline at one of its ends, possibly a read error. The chain uses TRBV6-5 and TRBJ2-7, with D possibly TRBD2 on 5 matching bases. Germline V gene lookup returns CDR1 MNHEY and CDR2 SVGAGI. This CDR3 comprises 15 residues. The CDR3 here is CASRRLTGRAYERYF. In DNA, the CDR3 is TGTGCCAGCCGGCGACTTACGGGAAGGGCCTACGAGCGGTACTTC.

The rearrangement joins TRBV12-3 or TRBV12-4 to TRBJ2-3; 7 positions agree with TRBD1. The V and J ends lost 6 bases and 7 bases, in that order; junction bases with no gene match: 16. This CDR3 spans 16 amino acids. The CDR3 sequence is CASRPNRDSVLNTQYF. As DNA, the CDR3 is TGTGCCAGCAGACCCAATAGGGACAGTGTGTTGAATACGCAGTATTTT.

Details on this clonotype: This may be a read error: a much more frequent sequence differs by one nucleotide. The J gene is TRBJ2-3, the V gene TRBV12-3 or TRBV12-4; D not certain. Trimming cost V 6 bases and J 4 bases, with 8 bases left between them. This CDR3 has 12 amino acids. The DNA of the CDR3 is TGTGCCAGCAGGAGACCAGCAGATACGCAGTATTTT. It codes for CASRRPADTQYF.